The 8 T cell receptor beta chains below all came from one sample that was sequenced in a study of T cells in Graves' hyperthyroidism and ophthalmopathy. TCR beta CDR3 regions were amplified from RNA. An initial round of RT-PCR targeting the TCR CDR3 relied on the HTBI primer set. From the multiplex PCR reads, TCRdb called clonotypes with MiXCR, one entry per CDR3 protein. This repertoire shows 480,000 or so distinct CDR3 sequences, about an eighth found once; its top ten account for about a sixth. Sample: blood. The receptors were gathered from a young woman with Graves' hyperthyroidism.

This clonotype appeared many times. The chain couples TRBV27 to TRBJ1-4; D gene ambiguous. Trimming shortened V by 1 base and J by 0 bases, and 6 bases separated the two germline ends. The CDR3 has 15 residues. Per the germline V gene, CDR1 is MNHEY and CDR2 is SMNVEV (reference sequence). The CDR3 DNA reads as TGTGCCAGCAGTTTATTCGGGGCAACTAATGAAAAACTGTTTTTT. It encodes CASSLFGATNEKLFF.

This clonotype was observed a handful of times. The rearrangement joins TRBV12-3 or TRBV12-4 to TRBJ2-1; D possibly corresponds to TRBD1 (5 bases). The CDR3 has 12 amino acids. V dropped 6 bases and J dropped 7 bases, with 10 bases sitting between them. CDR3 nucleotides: TGTGCCAGCAGCCAGCCAGGGAATGAGCAGTTCTTC. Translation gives CASSQPGNEQFF.

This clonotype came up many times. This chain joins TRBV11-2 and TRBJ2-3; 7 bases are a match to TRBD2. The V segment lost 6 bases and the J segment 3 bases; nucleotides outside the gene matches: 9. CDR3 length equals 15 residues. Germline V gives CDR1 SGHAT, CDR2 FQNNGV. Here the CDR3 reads CASRYRTGGTDTQYF. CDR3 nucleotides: TGTGCCAGCAGATACCGGACGGGAGGTACAGATACGCAGTATTTT.

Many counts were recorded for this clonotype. The CDR3 coding sequence is TGCAGCGGGCCTAGCGGGAGACAGTTCTTC. Translating it yields CSGPSGRQFF. The rearrangement uses TRBV29-1 and TRBJ2-1; 10 nucleotides match TRBD2. V gave up 7 bases and J gave up 13 bases; unmatched junction bases: 4. The CDR3 is 10 amino acids. Germline V CDR1 and CDR2: SQVTM, ANQGSEA.

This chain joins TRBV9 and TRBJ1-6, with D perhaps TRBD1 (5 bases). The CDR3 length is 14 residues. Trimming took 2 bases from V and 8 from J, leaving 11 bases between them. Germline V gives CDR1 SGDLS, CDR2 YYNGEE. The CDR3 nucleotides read TGTGCCAGCAGCGTGGGCCAGGGAGATTCACCCCTCCACTTT. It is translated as CASSVGQGDSPLHF.

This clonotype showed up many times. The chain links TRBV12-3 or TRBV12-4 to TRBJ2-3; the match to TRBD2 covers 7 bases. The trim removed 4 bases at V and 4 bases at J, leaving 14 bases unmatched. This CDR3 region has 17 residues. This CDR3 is CASSSRRAGADADTQYF. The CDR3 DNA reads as TGTGCCAGCAGTTCCCGAAGGGCGGGAGCCGATGCAGATACGCAGTATTTT.

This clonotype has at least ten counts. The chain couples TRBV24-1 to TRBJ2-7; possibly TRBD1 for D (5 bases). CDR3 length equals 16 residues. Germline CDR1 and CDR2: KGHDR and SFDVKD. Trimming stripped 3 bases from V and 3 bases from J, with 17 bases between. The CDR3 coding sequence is TGTGCCACCAGTGATGTCGTGGGGCAGCCGCACTACGAGCAGTACTTC. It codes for CATSDVVGQPHYEQYF.

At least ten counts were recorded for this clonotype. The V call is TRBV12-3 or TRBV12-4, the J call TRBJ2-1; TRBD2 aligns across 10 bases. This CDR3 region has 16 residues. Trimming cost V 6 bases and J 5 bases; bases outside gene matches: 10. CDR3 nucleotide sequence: TGTGCCAGCAGCATTACCGGGACTAGCGTTCACAATGAGCAGTTCTTC. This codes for CASSITGTSVHNEQFF.